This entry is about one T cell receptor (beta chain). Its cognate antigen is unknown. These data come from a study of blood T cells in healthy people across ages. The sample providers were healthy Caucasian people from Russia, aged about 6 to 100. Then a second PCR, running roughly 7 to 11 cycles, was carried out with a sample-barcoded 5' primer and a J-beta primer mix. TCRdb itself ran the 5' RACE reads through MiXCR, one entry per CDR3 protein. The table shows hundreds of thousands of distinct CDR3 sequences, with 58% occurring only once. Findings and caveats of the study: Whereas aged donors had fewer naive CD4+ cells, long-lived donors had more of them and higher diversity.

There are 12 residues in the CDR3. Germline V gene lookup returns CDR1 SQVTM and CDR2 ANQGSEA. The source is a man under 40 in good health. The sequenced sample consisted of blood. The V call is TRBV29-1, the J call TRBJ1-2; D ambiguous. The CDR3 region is CNAIGENYGYTF. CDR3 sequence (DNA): TGCAACGCCATAGGAGAAAACTATGGCTACACCTTC.